Shown below are 30 T cell receptor beta chains from a single sample sequenced in a study of blood T cells in healthy people across ages. Alongside a J-beta primer mix, a sample-barcoded 5' primer served in a second PCR lasting 7 to 11 cycles. TCRdb called the 5' RACE reads again in MiXCR, with one record for every CDR3 protein. The sample consists of 540,000 or so distinct CDR3 sequences, approximately 25% of them appearing once. The same specimen was also included in a second study, on T cells of mothers and their children.

The sequencing sample was made of blood. These receptors were obtained from a boy under 18 in good health.

This chain links TRBV6-4 with TRBJ2-6; D gene unclear. Trimming pared 6 bases from V and 1 base from J, leaving 4 bases between. In germline, CDR1 is MRHNA, CDR2 SNTAGT. The CDR3 extends over 13 amino acids. CDR3 amino acids: CASSDSGANVLTF. The DNA for the CDR3 is TGTGCCAGCAGCGATTCTGGGGCCAACGTCCTGACTTTC.

This rearrangement joins TRBV6-4 to TRBJ2-7; maybe TRBD2 (6 bases). The CDR3 runs 14 residues. Germline values: CDR1 MRHNA, CDR2 SNTAGT. The germline V and J ends were trimmed by 0 bases and 3 bases, with 9 bases remaining between them. The CDR3 bases are TGTGCCAGCAGTGACTCGGCGGGACTCTACGAGCAGTACTTC. It encodes CASSDSAGLYEQYF.

With respect to this clonotype: At one of its ends the junction is not consistent with the germline gene, which may arise from a read error. The gene calls are TRBV6-6 and TRBJ1-4; D call uncertain. This CDR3 has 13 residues. The germline V gene encodes CDR1 MNHNY and CDR2 SVGAGI (reference sequence). The CDR3 DNA is TGTGCCAGCAGTTACAGGGAGGAGGAAAAACTGTCTTTT. Encoded protein: CASSYREEEKLSF.

This chain links TRBV29-1 with TRBJ1-1; a possible D gene is TRBD1 (6 bases). Germline loops: CDR1 SQVTM, CDR2 ANQGSEA. The CDR3 is 12 amino acids. V gave up 6 bases and J gave up 11 bases, with 19 bases separating them. The CDR3 protein is CSVLQGSARAFF. CDR3 bases: TGCAGCGTCCTCCAGGGGTCGGCTCGGGCTTTCTTT.

V is TRBV12-3 or TRBV12-4 and J is TRBJ1-2; TRBD1 might be the D (6 bases). Trimming took off 5 bases at V and 7 bases at J, with 17 bases between the two ends. The CDR3 spans 14 residues. In nucleotides, the CDR3 is TGTGCCAGCAGTGACATTCAGGGGTCGTTTGGCTACACCTTC. This gives the protein CASSDIQGSFGYTF.

This clonotype was seen more than once but under ten times. One end of the junction varies from germline; a read error may be responsible. The rearrangement links TRBV7-2 to TRBJ1-1, with D possibly being TRBD1 (5 bases). Germline V gene lookup returns CDR1 SGHTA and CDR2 FQGNSA. The CDR3 length is 14 residues. CDR3 DNA sequence: TGTGCCGGCAGAGCGGGACGGGCGAACACTGAAGCTTTCTTT. Protein sequence: CAGRAGRANTEAFF.

This clonotype showed up many times. The chain combines TRBV5-5 with TRBJ1-6; possibly TRBD1 for D (5 bases). Trimming stripped 4 bases from V and 11 bases from J, with 19 bases between. The V gene's germline CDR1 is SGHKS and CDR2 YYEKEE (reference sequence). The CDR3 spans 15 residues. CDR3 amino acids: CASSLGSRDSAPLHF. The CDR3 DNA is TGTGCCAGCAGCCTGGGTTCAAGGGACTCGGCACCCCTCCACTTT.

The chain links TRBV7-9 to TRBJ1-4; TRBD1 matches 7 bases. This CDR3 region has 15 residues. Unmatched junction bases numbered 7, after V lost 5 bases and J lost 4 bases. The germline CDR1 and CDR2 sequences are SEHNR and FQNEAQ (reference sequence). The CDR3 reads CASSTSGTVNEKLFF. DNA for the CDR3: TGTGCCAGCAGCACCTCCGGGACAGTTAATGAAAAACTGTTTTTT.

The chain links TRBV7-2 to TRBJ2-7; no clear D. Germline CDR1 reads SGHTA; CDR2 reads FQGNSA. V was shortened by 1 base and J by 3 bases, with 7 bases between the two germline ends. This CDR3 contains 13 residues. The CDR3 bases are TGTGCCAGCAGCTTAGTTTACAACTACGAGCAGTACTTC. This translates into CASSLVYNYEQYF.

In this sample, this clonotype turned up a few times. The rearrangement joins TRBV12-3 or TRBV12-4 to TRBJ1-6; 11 bases match TRBD1. The CDR3 has 17 amino acids. Trimming at V came to 5 bases and at J to 8 bases, leaving 11 bases not matched to a gene. DNA of the CDR3: TGTGCCAGCAGTCCCGGGACAGGGGGAGCGATTGATTCACCCCTCCACTTT. Translating it yields CASSPGTGGAIDSPLHF.

This clonotype has only a few counts. The chain links TRBV28 to TRBJ2-3; TRBD2 agrees at 7 bases. This CDR3 is 16 amino acids long. The V and J ends lost 1 base and 3 bases, in that order; junction bases with no gene match: 7. The V gene's germline CDR1 is MDHEN and CDR2 SYDVKM. DNA for the CDR3: TGTGCCAGCAGTTTATCAGGCCTAGCGGCAACAGATACGCAGTATTTT. The encoded protein is CASSLSGLAATDTQYF.

This chain joins TRBV6-2 or TRBV6-3 and TRBJ2-1, with D perhaps assigned TRBD1 or TRBD2 (6 bases each). The CDR3 spans 15 residues. Germline V gives CDR1 MNHEY, CDR2 SVGEGT. Deletions cut 3 bases from V and 4 bases from J, with 13 bases between. The CDR3 is CASSYLGGQYNEQFF. CDR3 in DNA: TGTGCCAGCAGTTATTTGGGGGGCCAATACAATGAGCAGTTCTTC.

V usage is TRBV9 and J usage is TRBJ2-4; D gene uncertain. From germline, CDR1 is SGDLS and CDR2 YYNGEE. V dropped 0 bases and J dropped 8 bases, with 12 bases sitting between them. CDR3 length equals 14 residues. The CDR3 reads CASSVGEGWDIQYF. The CDR3 nucleotides are TGTGCCAGCAGCGTAGGAGAAGGGTGGGACATTCAGTACTTC.

The table lists this clonotype with a few counts. The chain employs TRBV27 and TRBJ2-2, with D tentatively TRBD1 (5 bases). Germline CDR1 and CDR2: MNHEY and SMNVEV (reference sequence). The CDR3 sequence is 16 residues long. Trimming took 5 bases from V and 4 from J, leaving 17 bases between them. The CDR3 reads CASSLTIIDSTGELFF. The DNA of the CDR3 is TGTGCCAGCAGTCTAACTATTATTGACAGCACCGGGGAGCTGTTTTTT.

This chain connects TRBV7-9 to TRBJ1-2; TRBD1 matches at 8 bases. CDR1 and CDR2 from the germline V gene are SEHNR and FQNEAQ (reference sequence). The CDR3 sequence is 16 residues long. With V trimmed by 5 bases and J by 2 bases, 10 bases remained unmatched. This CDR3 reads CASSPSGQAINYGYTF. CDR3 nucleotides: TGTGCCAGCAGCCCGTCGGGACAGGCAATAAACTATGGCTACACCTTC.

V gene TRBV6-5 combines with J gene TRBJ2-5; D not certain. The J call could be wrong; TRBJ2-1 is a better fit for the DNA end. The germline gives CDR1 MNHEY, CDR2 SVGAGI. The CDR3 runs 13 residues. CDR3 sequence (DNA): TGTGCCAGCAGTTACTCGAGGCGGAATGAGCAGTTCTTC. Translation gives CASSYSRRNEQFF.

The gene calls are TRBV6-1 and TRBJ2-7; 8 nucleotides align to TRBD1. The CDR3 length is 13 residues. Germline V gene data show CDR1 as MNHNS and CDR2 as SASEGT. The CDR3 protein is CASSGDRTYGQYV. The CDR3 bases are TGTGCCAGCAGCGGGGACAGGACCTACGGGCAGTACGTC.

This clonotype was counted only a few times. The germline gene is not matched at one end of the junction; a read error may be the cause. The chain links TRBV7-2 to TRBJ2-7; tentative D call: TRBD1 (5 bases). The CDR3 sequence is 14 residues long. Germline values: CDR1 SGHTA, CDR2 FQGNSA. The CDR3 loop reads CASSLADSSCEQYF. Here the CDR3 DNA reads TGCGCCAGCAGCTTAGCTGACAGTTCCTGCGAGCAGTACTTC.

This chain connects TRBV28 to TRBJ2-1; D not certain. Between the trimmed V and J ends, which lost 5 bases and 15 bases, there was a span of 26 bases. The CDR3 loop spans 15 amino acids. Per germline, CDR1 MDHEN and CDR2 SYDVKM. CDR3 sequence reads: CASSLRHSHHGLGFF. CDR3 coding DNA: TGTGCCAGCAGTCTCCGACACTCGCACCATGGGTTAGGGTTCTTC.

The chain carries TRBV9 and TRBJ1-1; 7 bases line up with TRBD1. V shed 4 bases and J 7 bases; nucleotides not matched to a gene: 16. The germline CDR1 and CDR2 sequences are SGDLS and YYNGEE. This CDR3 has 16 amino acids. The CDR3 DNA reads as TGTGCCAGCAGCCGATCCTCTGGACAGGACTACGGTGAAGCTTTCTTT. It is translated as CASSRSSGQDYGEAFF.

This clonotype was observed many times. The chain links TRBV5-5 to TRBJ2-6; no clear D. Germline CDR1 reads SGHKS; CDR2 reads YYEKEE (reference sequence). The CDR3 runs to 15 residues. Trimming took 0 bases from V and 7 from J, leaving 11 bases between them. The CDR3 nucleotides are TGTGCCAGCAGCTTGGTGGGCCCCGGAGCCAACGTCCTGACTTTC. Translated, it gives CASSLVGPGANVLTF.

This clonotype occurred a few times. The rearrangement uses TRBV20-1 and TRBJ2-7; 9 bases are a match to TRBD1. V trimming: 3 bases; J trimming: 6 bases; junction bases outside the gene matches: 3. This CDR3 is built from 12 residues. CDR1 DFQATT and CDR2 SNEGSKA come from the germline V gene (reference sequence). The CDR3 DNA follows: TGCAGTGCTAGGGACAGGGGCGTCGAGCAGTACTTC. It is translated as CSARDRGVEQYF.

The chain uses TRBV28 and TRBJ2-5, with 9 bases that match TRBD1. CDR3 length: 18 amino acids. Trimming took 6 bases from V and 1 from J; bases not matched to a gene: 15. Germline lookup yields CDR1 MDHEN and CDR2 SYDVKM. The CDR3 bases are TGTGCCAGCAGAAGTAGGACCCGGGACAGGGCTATCCAAGAGACCCAGTACTTC. This sequence encodes CASRSRTRDRAIQETQYF.

This clonotype was picked up one time. One end of the junction varies from germline; a read error may be responsible. The chain is built from TRBV5-6 and TRBJ2-1; 9 positions agree with TRBD2. From germline, CDR1 is SGHDT and CDR2 YYEEEE. This CDR3 contains 15 residues. CDR3 DNA sequence: TGTGCCAGCAGCTGGACAGCGGGAGGCTACAATGGGCAGTTCTTC. The encoded protein is CASSWTAGGYNGQFF.

Points on this clonotype: One end of the junction fails to match germline, which may point to a read error. The rearrangement joins TRBV7-9 to TRBJ2-5, with D perhaps assigned TRBD1 or TRBD2 (6 bases each). The assigned J gene may be wrong: the sequence end matches TRBJ2-1 better. This CDR3 is 14 amino acids long. CDR1 SEHNR and CDR2 FQNEAQ come from the germline V gene (reference sequence). The CDR3 nucleotides read TGTGCCAGCTGTAAGGCGGAGGGGGGCAATGGGCAGTTCTTC. Translation gives CASCKAEGGNGQFF.

This clonotype was seen a handful of times. This sequence joins TRBV20-1 and TRBJ2-5; TRBD1 matches at 7 bases. Looked up from germline, CDR1 is DFQATT and CDR2 is SNEGSKA (reference sequence). J lost 8 bases, V lost 5 bases, and 8 bases had no gene match. The CDR3 extends over 12 amino acids. The DNA of the CDR3 is TGCAGTGCTCTCCGGGACAGAGAAACCCAGTACTTC. Encoded protein: CSALRDRETQYF.

This chain uses TRBV21-1 with TRBJ2-1. TRBV21-1 is labeled a pseudogene. CDR3 length: 12 residues. This CDR3 reads CASSKRNNEQFF. CDR3 DNA sequence: TGTGCCAGCAGCAAACGGAACAATGAGCAGTTCTTC.

This chain joins TRBV20-1 and TRBJ1-1; D not certain. Trimming removed 3 bases at V and 1 base at J, with 12 bases between. The CDR3 has 14 amino acids. Germline CDR1 DFQATT, CDR2 SNEGSKA (reference sequence). CDR3 coding DNA: TGCAGTGCTAGTGGGTTCGGGTCGAACACTGAAGCTTTCTTT. Its protein is CSASGFGSNTEAFF.

The CDR3 DNA follows: TGTGCCAGCAGTTACGGCCAGGGTGAGGGCTACACCTTC. It encodes CASSYGQGEGYTF. The chain employs TRBV6-5 and TRBJ1-2; tentative D call: TRBD1 (5 bases). The V end lost 2 bases, the J end lost 8 bases, and 12 bases lay between the germline ends. CDR1 is MNHEY, CDR2 SVGAGI, per germline. There are 13 residues in the CDR3.

This clonotype was detected only a few times. The chain couples TRBV6-1 to TRBJ2-2, with 13 bases fitting TRBD2. There are 19 residues in the CDR3. V shed 2 bases, J shed 1 base, and the junction held 7 bases outside the gene matches. The germline V gene encodes CDR1 MNHNS and CDR2 SASEGT. The DNA of the CDR3 is TGTGCCAGCAGTGAACTGGCACTAGCGGGAGGGATGAACACCGGGGAGCTGTTTTTT. This encodes CASSELALAGGMNTGELFF.